This entry describes one T cell receptor (beta chain). The antigen is undetermined. This record comes from a study of shared clonotypes between healthy human individuals. Findings and caveats of the study: In the sorted subsets, rarefaction showed sequencing was incomplete despite large depth.

J was trimmed by 1 base and V by 4 bases; bases with no gene match: 14. From germline, CDR1 is LGHNA and CDR2 YNFKEQ. This CDR3 contains 21 residues. Method: immunoSEQ multiplex PCR; TCRdb's copy keeps in-frame clones and lacks some. The table records a few million clones, about 90% of them present only once. The chain couples TRBV4-2 to TRBJ2-4, with 15 bases identical to TRBD2. Sequencing input: naive CD4+ T cells from PBMCs. The sample's subset: CD45RA+ positively selected. The TCR comes from a man between 18 and 35 years old in good health. Some clones in this sample may be carry-over from other donors' samples. The CDR3 coding sequence is TGTGCCAGCAGCCGGGAGGGGGTGGGACTAGCGGGAGGACTGGCCAAAAACATTCAGTACTTC. Its translation is CASSREGVGLAGGLAKNIQYF.